This TCR beta chain comes out of a study of blood T cell repertoires in COVID-19. TCRdb's copy holds only in-frame clones and misses some; the assay was immunoSEQ multiplex PCR. The profile shows a few hundred thousand clones, about 82% of them singletons. Per germline, CDR1 LNHDA and CDR2 SQIVND (reference sequence). This CDR3 contains 18 residues. V gave up 5 bases and J gave up 3 bases; unmatched junction bases: 8. The chain employs TRBV19 and TRBJ2-3; 16 bases are shared with TRBD2. The specimen sequenced was peripheral blood. This TCR came from an elderly man with acute or convalescent COVID-19. The CDR3 nucleotides read TGTGCCAGTAGTGTGTACGGGACTAGCGGGAGGGGGACAGATACGCAGTATTTT. Translation: CASSVYGTSGRGTDTQYF. Looking up the rest from reference TRBV19 and TRBJ2-3 gives the full variable domain: DGGITQSPKYLFRKEGQNVTLSCEQNLNHDAMYWYRQDPGQGLRLIYYSQIVNDFQKGDIAEGYSVSREKKESFPLTVTSAQKNPTAFYLCASSVYGTSGRGTDTQYFGPGTRLTVL.